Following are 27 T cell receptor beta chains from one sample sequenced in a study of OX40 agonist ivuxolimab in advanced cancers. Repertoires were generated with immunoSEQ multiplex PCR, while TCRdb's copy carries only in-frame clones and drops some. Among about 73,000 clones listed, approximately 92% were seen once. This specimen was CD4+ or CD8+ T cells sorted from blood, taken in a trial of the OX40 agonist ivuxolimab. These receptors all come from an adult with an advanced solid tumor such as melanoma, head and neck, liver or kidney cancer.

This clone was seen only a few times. Here the CDR3 DNA reads TGTGCCAGTGATAAAGGCAGCTTGAACACTGAAGCTTTCTTT. Translating it yields CASDKGSLNTEAFF. This chain uses TRBV19 with TRBJ1-1; D not resolved. Germline CDR1 is LNHDA and CDR2 is SQIVND (reference sequence). This CDR3 contains 14 residues. Trimming took 8 bases from V and 0 from J, leaving 13 bases between them.

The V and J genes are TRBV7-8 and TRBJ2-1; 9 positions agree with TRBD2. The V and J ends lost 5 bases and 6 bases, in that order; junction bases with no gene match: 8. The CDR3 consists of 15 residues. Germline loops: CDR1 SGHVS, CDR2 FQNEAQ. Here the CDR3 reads CASSNAGTSSNEQFF. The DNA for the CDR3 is TGTGCCAGCAGCAACGCCGGGACTAGCAGCAATGAGCAGTTCTTC.

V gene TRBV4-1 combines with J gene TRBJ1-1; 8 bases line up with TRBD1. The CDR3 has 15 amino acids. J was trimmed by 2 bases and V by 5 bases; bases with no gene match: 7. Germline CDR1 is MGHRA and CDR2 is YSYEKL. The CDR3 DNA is TGCGCCAGCAGCAGGATAGGACAGGGTAACACTGAAGCTTTCTTT. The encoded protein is CASSRIGQGNTEAFF.

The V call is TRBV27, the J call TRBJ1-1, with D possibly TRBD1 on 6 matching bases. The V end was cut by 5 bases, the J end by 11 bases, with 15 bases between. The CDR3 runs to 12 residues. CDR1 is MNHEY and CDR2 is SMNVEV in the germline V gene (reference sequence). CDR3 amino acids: CASSLEGGRAFF. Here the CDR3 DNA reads TGTGCCAGCAGTCTCGAGGGGGGACGCGCTTTCTTT.

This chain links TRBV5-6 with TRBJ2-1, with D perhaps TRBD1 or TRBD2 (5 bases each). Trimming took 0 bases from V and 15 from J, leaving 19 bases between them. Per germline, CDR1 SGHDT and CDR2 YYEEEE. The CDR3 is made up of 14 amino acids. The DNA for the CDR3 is TGTGCCAGCAGCTTGGAAGTGGGACCGGTCGTACCGTTCTTC. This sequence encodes CASSLEVGPVVPFF. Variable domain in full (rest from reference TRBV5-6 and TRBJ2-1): DAGVTQSPTHLIKTRGQQVTLRCSPKSGHDTVSWYQQALGQGPQFIFQYYEEEERQRGNFPDRFSGHQFPNYSSELNVNALLLGDSALYLCASSLEVGPVVPFFGPGTRLTVL.

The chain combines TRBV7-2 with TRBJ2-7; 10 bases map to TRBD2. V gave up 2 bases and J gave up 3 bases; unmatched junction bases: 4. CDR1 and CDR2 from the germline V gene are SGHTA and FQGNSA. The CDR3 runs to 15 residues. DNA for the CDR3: TGTGCCAGCAGCTTACTAGCGGGGGAGATCTACGAGCAGTACTTC. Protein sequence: CASSLLAGEIYEQYF.

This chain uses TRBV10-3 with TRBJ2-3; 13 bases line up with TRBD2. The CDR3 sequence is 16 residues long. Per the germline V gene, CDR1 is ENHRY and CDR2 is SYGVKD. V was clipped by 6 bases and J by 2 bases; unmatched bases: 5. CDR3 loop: CAIRLAGGQPTDTQYF. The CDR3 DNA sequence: TGTGCCATCAGACTAGCGGGGGGGCAACCCACAGATACGCAGTATTTT.

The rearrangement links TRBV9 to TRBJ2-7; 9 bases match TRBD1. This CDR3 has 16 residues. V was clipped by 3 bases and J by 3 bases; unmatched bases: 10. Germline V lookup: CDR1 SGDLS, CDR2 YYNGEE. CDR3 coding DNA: TGTGCCAGCAGCGGGAGGGATAGGGACAGGGTCTACGAGCAGTACTTC. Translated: CASSGRDRDRVYEQYF.

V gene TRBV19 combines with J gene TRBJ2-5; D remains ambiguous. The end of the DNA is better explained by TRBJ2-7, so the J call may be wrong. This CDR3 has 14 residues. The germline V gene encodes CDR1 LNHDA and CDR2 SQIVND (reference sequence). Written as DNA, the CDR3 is TGTGCCAGTAAGGGTTTGGGCCCCGCCTACGAGCAGTACTTC. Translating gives CASKGLGPAYEQYF.

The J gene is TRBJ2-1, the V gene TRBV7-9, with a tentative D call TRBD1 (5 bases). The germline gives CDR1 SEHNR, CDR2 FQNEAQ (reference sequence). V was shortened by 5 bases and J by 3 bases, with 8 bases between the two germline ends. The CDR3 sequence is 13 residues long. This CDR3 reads CASSPQGYNEQFF. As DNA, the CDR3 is TGTGCCAGCAGCCCTCAGGGCTACAATGAGCAGTTCTTC.

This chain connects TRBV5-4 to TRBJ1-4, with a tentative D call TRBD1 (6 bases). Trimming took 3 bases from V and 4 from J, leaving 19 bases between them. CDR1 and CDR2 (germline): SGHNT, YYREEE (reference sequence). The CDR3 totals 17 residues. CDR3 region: CASSYGAATGNNEKLFF. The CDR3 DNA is TGTGCCAGCAGCTATGGGGCCGCCACAGGGAATAATGAAAAACTGTTTTTT. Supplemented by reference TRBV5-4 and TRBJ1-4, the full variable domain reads ETGVTQSPTHLIKTRGQQVTLRCSSQSGHNTVSWYQQALGQGPQFIFQYYREEENGRGNFPPRFSGLQFPNYSSELNVNALELDDSALYLCASSYGAATGNNEKLFFGSGTQLSVL.

The CDR3 region is CASSEGPGEQYF. DNA for the CDR3: TGTGCCAGCAGTGAAGGCCCGGGCGAGCAGTACTTC. This sequence joins TRBV2 and TRBJ2-7; no clear D. The ends were cut back, 1 base at V and 6 bases at J, with 7 bases in the middle. The CDR3 length is 12 residues. Looked up from germline, CDR1 is SNHLY and CDR2 is FYNNEI.

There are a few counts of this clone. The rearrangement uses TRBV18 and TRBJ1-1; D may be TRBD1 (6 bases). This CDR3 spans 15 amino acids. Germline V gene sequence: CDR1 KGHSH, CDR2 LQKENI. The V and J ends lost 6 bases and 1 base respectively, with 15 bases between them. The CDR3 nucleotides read TGTGCCAGCTCCCTCGTGGGGGCGGGGAACACTGAAGCTTTCTTT. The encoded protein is CASSLVGAGNTEAFF. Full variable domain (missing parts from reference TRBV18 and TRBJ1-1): NAGVMQNPRHLVRRRGQEARLRCSPMKGHSHVYWYRQLPEEGLKFMVYLQKENIIDESGMPKERFSAEFPKEGPSILRIQQVVRGDSAAYFCASSLVGAGNTEAFFGQGTRLTVV.

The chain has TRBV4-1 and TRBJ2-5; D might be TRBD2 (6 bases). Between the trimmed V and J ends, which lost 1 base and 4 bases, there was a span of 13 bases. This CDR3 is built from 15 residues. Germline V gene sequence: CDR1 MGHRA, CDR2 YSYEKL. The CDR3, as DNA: TGCGCCAGCAGCCAAGGAGGAGGGCTGGCAGAGACCCAGTACTTC. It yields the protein CASSQGGGLAETQYF.

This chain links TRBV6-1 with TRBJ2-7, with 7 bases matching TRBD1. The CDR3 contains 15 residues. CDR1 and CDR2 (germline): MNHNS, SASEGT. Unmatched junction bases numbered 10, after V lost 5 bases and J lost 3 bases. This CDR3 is CASSPTGEYVYEQYF. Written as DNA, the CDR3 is TGTGCCAGCAGTCCCACAGGGGAATATGTCTACGAGCAGTACTTC.

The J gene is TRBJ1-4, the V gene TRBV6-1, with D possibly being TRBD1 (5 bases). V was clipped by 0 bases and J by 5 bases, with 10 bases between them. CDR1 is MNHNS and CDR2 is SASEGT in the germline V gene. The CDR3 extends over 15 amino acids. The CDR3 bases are TGTGCCAGCAGTGAAGCGACAGCCTTAAATGAAAAACTGTTTTTT. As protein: CASSEATALNEKLFF.

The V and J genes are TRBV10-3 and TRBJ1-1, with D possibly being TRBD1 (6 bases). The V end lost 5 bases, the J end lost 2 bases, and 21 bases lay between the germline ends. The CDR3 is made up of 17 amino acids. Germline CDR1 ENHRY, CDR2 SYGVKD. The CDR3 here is CAISFLGKGTPNTEAFF. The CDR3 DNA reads TGTGCCATCAGTTTTCTTGGGAAGGGGACACCTAACACTGAAGCTTTCTTT.

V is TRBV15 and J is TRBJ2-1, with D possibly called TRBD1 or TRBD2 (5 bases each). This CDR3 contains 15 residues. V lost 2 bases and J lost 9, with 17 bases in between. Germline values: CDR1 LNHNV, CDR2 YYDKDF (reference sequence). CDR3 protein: CATSRNPEGPVEQFF. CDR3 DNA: TGTGCCACCAGCAGAAACCCAGAGGGGCCGGTTGAGCAGTTCTTC.

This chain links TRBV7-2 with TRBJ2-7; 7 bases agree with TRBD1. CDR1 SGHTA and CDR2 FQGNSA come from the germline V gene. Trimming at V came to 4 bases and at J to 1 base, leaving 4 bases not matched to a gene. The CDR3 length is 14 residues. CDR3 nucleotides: TGTGCCAGCAGCTCCGGGGACAGTTCCTACGAGCAGTACTTC. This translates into CASSSGDSSYEQYF.

CDR3 DNA: TGTGCCAGCAGTCAAGAGGGGTGGGGCTACGAGCAGTACTTC. Translation gives CASSQEGWGYEQYF. V gene TRBV27 combines with J gene TRBJ2-7; D may be TRBD1 or TRBD2 (5 bases each). The CDR3 covers 14 residues. Germline V gene lookup returns CDR1 MNHEY and CDR2 SMNVEV (reference sequence). The germline V and J ends were trimmed by 5 bases and 3 bases, with 14 bases remaining between them.

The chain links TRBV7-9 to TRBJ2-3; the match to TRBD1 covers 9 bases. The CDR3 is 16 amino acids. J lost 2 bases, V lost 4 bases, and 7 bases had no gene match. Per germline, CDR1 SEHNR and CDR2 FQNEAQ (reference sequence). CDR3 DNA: TGTGCCAGCAGCTGGGGGACAGGGATTTACACAGATACGCAGTATTTT. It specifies CASSWGTGIYTDTQYF. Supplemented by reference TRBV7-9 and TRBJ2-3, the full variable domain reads DTGVSQNPRHKITKRGQNVTFRCDPISEHNRLYWYRQTLGQGPEFLTYFQNEAQLEKSRLLSDRFSAERPKGSFSTLEIQRTEQGDSAMYLCASSWGTGIYTDTQYFGPGTRLTVL.

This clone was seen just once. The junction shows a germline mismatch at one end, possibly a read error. The chain's CDR3 is CATSRDGGLAGGEQFF. The CDR3 nucleotides read TGTGCCACCAGTAGAGATGGGGGACTAGCAGGGGGTGAGCAGTTCTTC. V and J are TRBV15 and TRBJ2-1; 9 positions match TRBD2. This CDR3 is built from 16 residues. Germline V CDR1 and CDR2: LNHNV, YYDKDF (reference sequence).

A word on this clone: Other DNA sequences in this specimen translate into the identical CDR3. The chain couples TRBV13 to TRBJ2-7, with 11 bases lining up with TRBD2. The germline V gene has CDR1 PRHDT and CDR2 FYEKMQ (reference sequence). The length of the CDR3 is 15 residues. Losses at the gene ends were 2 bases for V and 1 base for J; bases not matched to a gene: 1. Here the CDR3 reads CASSLIAGGSYEQYF. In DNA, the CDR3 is TGTGCCAGCAGCTTAATAGCGGGGGGGTCCTACGAGCAGTACTTC.

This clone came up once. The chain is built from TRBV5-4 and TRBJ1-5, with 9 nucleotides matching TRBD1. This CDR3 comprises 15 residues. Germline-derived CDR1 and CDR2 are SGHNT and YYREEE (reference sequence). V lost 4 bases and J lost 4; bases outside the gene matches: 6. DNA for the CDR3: TGTGCCAGCAGCGACTCCGGGACAGGGAATCAGCCCCAGCATTTT. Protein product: CASSDSGTGNQPQHF.

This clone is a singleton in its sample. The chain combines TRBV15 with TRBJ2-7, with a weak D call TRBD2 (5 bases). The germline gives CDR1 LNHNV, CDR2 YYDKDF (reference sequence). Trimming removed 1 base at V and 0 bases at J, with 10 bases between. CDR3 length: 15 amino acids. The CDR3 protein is CATSRGGESSYEQYF. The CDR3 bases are TGTGCCACCAGCAGAGGTGGGGAGAGCTCCTACGAGCAGTACTTC.

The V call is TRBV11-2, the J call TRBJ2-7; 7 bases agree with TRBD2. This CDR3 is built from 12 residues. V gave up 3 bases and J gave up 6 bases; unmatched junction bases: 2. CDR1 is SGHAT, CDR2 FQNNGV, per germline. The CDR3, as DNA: TGTGCCAGCAGCTTTGGCGGGGGCGAGCAGTACTTC. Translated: CASSFGGGEQYF.

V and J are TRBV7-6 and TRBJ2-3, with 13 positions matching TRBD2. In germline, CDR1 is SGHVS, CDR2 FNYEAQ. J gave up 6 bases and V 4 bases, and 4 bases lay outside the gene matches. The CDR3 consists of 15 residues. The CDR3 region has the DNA TGTGCCAGCAGCTCGACTAGCGGGGGGACGGATACGCAGTATTTT. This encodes CASSSTSGGTDTQYF. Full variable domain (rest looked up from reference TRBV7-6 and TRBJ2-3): GAGVSQSPRYKVTKRGQDVALRCDPISGHVSLYWYRQALGQGPEFLTYFNYEAQQDKSGLPNDRFSAERPEGSISTLTIQRTEQRDSAMYRCASSSTSGGTDTQYFGPGTRLTVL.